This is a list of T cell receptor beta chains from one sample in a study of cytomegalovirus exposure and HLA in healthy donors. The table came from immunoSEQ multiplex PCR; TCRdb's copy has only in-frame clones and leaves some out. Counted here are about 130,000 clones, roughly 77% occurring once; the ten biggest clones make up 5.9%. Sequencing was performed on PBMCs. The receptor set was obtained from a woman aged 40 to 55 in good health and CMV-seropositive. Each CDR3 is given with its conserved first and last residue. D genes are given only for firm matches. For some rows the clone size is stated as once, few or many, or as a class when expanded; others skip it.

v_call: TRBV19
d_call: .
clone_size: .
j_call: TRBJ1-6
cdr3_aa: CASTLNREGYSPLHF
cdr3_nt: TGTGCCAGTACCTTGAACAGGGAAGGGTATTCACCCCTCCACTTT

v_call: TRBV5-4
d_call: TRBD2
clone_size: once
j_call: TRBJ2-5
cdr3_aa: CASSPGLAKETQYF
cdr3_nt: TGTGCCAGCAGCCCCGGACTAGCGAAAGAGACCCAGTACTTC

v_call: TRBV2
d_call: TRBD1
clone_size: few
j_call: TRBJ1-2
cdr3_aa: CASSERGQIYGYTF
cdr3_nt: TGTGCCAGCAGTGAGAGGGGGCAGATCTATGGCTACACCTTC

v_call: TRBV4-3
d_call: TRBD2
clone_size: few
j_call: TRBJ2-7
cdr3_aa: CASSQRVAGPYEQYF
cdr3_nt: TGCGCCAGCAGCCAAAGGGTAGCGGGACCCTACGAGCAGTACTTC

v_call: TRBV6-1
d_call: TRBD2
clone_size: .
j_call: TRBJ2-5
cdr3_aa: CASSSGGVGETQYF
cdr3_nt: TGTGCCAGCAGTTCGGGGGGGGTTGGGGAGACCCAGTACTTC

v_call: TRBV7-9
d_call: TRBD2
clone_size: .
j_call: TRBJ2-1
cdr3_aa: CASSLAGTSGRPVEQFF
cdr3_nt: TGTGCCAGCAGCTTAGCGGGGACTAGCGGGAGACCGGTTGAGCAGTTCTTC

v_call: TRBV7-3
d_call: TRBD2
clone_size: .
j_call: TRBJ2-1
cdr3_aa: CASSLRGGGSSYNEQFF
cdr3_nt: TGTGCCAGCAGCTTGCGGGGGGGAGGGAGCTCCTACAATGAGCAGTTCTTC

v_call: TRBV12-5
d_call: .
clone_size: .
j_call: TRBJ1-4
cdr3_aa: CASGLGTSSDEKLFF
cdr3_nt: TGTGCTAGTGGTTTGGGGACATCGTCGGATGAAAAACTGTTTTTT

v_call: TRBV7-2
d_call: TRBD1
clone_size: .
j_call: TRBJ1-2
cdr3_aa: CASSLLVGGFYGYTF
cdr3_nt: TGTGCCAGCAGCTTATTAGTAGGGGGCTTCTATGGCTACACCTTC

v_call: TRBV5-6
d_call: .
clone_size: .
j_call: TRBJ2-7
cdr3_aa: CASSLFLSGTGAYEQYF
cdr3_nt: TGTGCCAGCAGCTTATTTTTGAGTGGGACTGGGGCCTACGAGCAGTACTTC

v_call: TRBV6-5
d_call: TRBD2
clone_size: .
j_call: TRBJ2-5
cdr3_aa: CASSPLAGGRTQYF
cdr3_nt: TGTGCCAGCAGTCCCCTAGCGGGAGGTAGGACCCAGTACTTC

v_call: TRBV4-1
d_call: .
clone_size: .
j_call: TRBJ1-2
cdr3_aa: CASSLAPGNGYTF
cdr3_nt: TGCGCCAGCAGCCTCGCCCCGGGGAATGGCTACACCTTC

v_call: TRBV19
d_call: TRBD1
clone_size: .
j_call: TRBJ2-7
cdr3_aa: CASGQGQTYEQYF
cdr3_nt: TGTGCCAGTGGACAGGGCCAAACCTACGAGCAGTACTTC

v_call: TRBV27
d_call: TRBD1
clone_size: .
j_call: TRBJ2-3
cdr3_aa: CASRGQGPDTQYF
cdr3_nt: TGTGCCAGCAGAGGACAGGGCCCGGATACGCAGTATTTT

v_call: TRBV29-1
d_call: TRBD1
clone_size: .
j_call: TRBJ1-3
cdr3_aa: CSVLFLGTGSVSGNTIYF
cdr3_nt: TGCAGCGTTTTATTTTTAGGGACAGGGTCGGTTTCTGGAAACACCATATATTTT

v_call: TRBV19
d_call: .
clone_size: .
j_call: TRBJ1-5
cdr3_aa: CAPREGPASNQPQHF
cdr3_nt: TGTGCCCCCCGGGAGGGCCCGGCGAGCAATCAGCCCCAGCATTTT

v_call: TRBV7-9
d_call: .
clone_size: .
j_call: TRBJ1-2
cdr3_aa: CASSLDVGDYGYTF
cdr3_nt: TGTGCCAGCAGCTTAGATGTAGGGGACTATGGCTACACCTTC

v_call: TRBV5-1
d_call: .
clone_size: .
j_call: TRBJ1-2
cdr3_aa: CASSPPRRDGGYTF
cdr3_nt: TGCGCCAGCAGCCCCCCGAGGAGGGACGGTGGCTACACCTTC

v_call: TRBV30
d_call: .
clone_size: .
j_call: TRBJ1-2
cdr3_aa: CAWSVLGLSHGYTF
cdr3_nt: TGTGCCTGGAGTGTATTGGGGCTAAGCCATGGCTACACCTTC

v_call: TRBV7-8
d_call: .
clone_size: .
j_call: TRBJ2-2
cdr3_aa: CASSLVSRTNTGELFF
cdr3_nt: TGTGCCAGCAGCTTAGTGTCCAGGACGAACACCGGGGAGCTGTTTTTT

v_call: TRBV6-5
d_call: .
clone_size: .
j_call: TRBJ1-4
cdr3_aa: CASSYSPGGGEKLFF
cdr3_nt: TGTGCCAGCAGTTACTCTCCGGGCGGAGGAGAAAAACTGTTTTTT

v_call: TRBV30
d_call: TRBD2
clone_size: .
j_call: TRBJ2-1
cdr3_aa: CAFGTSGVNEQFF
cdr3_nt: TGTGCCTTTGGGACTAGCGGGGTCAATGAGCAGTTCTTC

v_call: TRBV10-3
d_call: .
clone_size: .
j_call: TRBJ2-6
cdr3_aa: CAISEFSGGSGANVLTF
cdr3_nt: TGTGCCATCAGTGAGTTTAGTGGGGGGTCTGGGGCCAACGTCCTGACTTTC

v_call: TRBV5-1
d_call: TRBD1
clone_size: .
j_call: TRBJ2-7
cdr3_aa: CASRDPETGPYEQYF
cdr3_nt: TGCGCCAGCAGGGATCCGGAGACAGGGCCCTACGAGCAGTACTTC

v_call: TRBV30
d_call: .
clone_size: .
j_call: TRBJ2-5
cdr3_aa: CAWSVGHRAAETQYF
cdr3_nt: TGTGCCTGGAGTGTAGGGCACAGGGCAGCAGAGACCCAGTACTTC

v_call: TRBV5-1
d_call: .
clone_size: .
j_call: TRBJ2-3
cdr3_aa: CASSLVSNTGDTQYF
cdr3_nt: TGCGCCAGCAGCTTGGTATCTAACACAGGGGATACGCAGTATTTT

v_call: TRBV13
d_call: TRBD2
clone_size: .
j_call: TRBJ2-1
cdr3_aa: CASSLRIAGYNEQFF
cdr3_nt: TGTGCCAGCAGCCTTCGTATAGCGGGGTACAATGAGCAGTTCTTC

v_call: TRBV29-1
d_call: .
clone_size: .
j_call: TRBJ2-7
cdr3_aa: CSVMAGDPCEQYF
cdr3_nt: TGCAGCGTTATGGCAGGCGATCCCTGCGAGCAGTACTTC

v_call: TRBV4-2
d_call: TRBD2
clone_size: .
j_call: TRBJ2-7
cdr3_aa: CASSQEEWTSGDEQYF
cdr3_nt: TGTGCCAGCAGCCAAGAGGAGTGGACTAGCGGAGACGAGCAGTACTTC

v_call: TRBV29-1
d_call: TRBD1
clone_size: .
j_call: TRBJ1-2
cdr3_aa: CSVVFMHRGLHGYTF
cdr3_nt: TGCAGCGTTGTTTTCATGCACAGGGGCCTCCATGGCTACACCTTC